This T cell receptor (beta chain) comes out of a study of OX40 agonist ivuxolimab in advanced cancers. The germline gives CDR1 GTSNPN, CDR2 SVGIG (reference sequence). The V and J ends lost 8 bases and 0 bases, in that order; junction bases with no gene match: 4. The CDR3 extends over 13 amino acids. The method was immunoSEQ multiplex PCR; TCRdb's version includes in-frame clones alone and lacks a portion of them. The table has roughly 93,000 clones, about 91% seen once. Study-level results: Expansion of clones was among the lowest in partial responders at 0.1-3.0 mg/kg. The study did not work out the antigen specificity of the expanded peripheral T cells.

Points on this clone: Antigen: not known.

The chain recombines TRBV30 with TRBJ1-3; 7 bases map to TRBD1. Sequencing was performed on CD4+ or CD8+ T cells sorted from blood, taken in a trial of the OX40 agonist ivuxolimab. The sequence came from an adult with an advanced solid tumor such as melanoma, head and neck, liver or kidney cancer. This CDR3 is CARQGISGNTIYF. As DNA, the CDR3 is TGTGCCCGACAGGGAATCTCTGGAAACACCATATATTTT.